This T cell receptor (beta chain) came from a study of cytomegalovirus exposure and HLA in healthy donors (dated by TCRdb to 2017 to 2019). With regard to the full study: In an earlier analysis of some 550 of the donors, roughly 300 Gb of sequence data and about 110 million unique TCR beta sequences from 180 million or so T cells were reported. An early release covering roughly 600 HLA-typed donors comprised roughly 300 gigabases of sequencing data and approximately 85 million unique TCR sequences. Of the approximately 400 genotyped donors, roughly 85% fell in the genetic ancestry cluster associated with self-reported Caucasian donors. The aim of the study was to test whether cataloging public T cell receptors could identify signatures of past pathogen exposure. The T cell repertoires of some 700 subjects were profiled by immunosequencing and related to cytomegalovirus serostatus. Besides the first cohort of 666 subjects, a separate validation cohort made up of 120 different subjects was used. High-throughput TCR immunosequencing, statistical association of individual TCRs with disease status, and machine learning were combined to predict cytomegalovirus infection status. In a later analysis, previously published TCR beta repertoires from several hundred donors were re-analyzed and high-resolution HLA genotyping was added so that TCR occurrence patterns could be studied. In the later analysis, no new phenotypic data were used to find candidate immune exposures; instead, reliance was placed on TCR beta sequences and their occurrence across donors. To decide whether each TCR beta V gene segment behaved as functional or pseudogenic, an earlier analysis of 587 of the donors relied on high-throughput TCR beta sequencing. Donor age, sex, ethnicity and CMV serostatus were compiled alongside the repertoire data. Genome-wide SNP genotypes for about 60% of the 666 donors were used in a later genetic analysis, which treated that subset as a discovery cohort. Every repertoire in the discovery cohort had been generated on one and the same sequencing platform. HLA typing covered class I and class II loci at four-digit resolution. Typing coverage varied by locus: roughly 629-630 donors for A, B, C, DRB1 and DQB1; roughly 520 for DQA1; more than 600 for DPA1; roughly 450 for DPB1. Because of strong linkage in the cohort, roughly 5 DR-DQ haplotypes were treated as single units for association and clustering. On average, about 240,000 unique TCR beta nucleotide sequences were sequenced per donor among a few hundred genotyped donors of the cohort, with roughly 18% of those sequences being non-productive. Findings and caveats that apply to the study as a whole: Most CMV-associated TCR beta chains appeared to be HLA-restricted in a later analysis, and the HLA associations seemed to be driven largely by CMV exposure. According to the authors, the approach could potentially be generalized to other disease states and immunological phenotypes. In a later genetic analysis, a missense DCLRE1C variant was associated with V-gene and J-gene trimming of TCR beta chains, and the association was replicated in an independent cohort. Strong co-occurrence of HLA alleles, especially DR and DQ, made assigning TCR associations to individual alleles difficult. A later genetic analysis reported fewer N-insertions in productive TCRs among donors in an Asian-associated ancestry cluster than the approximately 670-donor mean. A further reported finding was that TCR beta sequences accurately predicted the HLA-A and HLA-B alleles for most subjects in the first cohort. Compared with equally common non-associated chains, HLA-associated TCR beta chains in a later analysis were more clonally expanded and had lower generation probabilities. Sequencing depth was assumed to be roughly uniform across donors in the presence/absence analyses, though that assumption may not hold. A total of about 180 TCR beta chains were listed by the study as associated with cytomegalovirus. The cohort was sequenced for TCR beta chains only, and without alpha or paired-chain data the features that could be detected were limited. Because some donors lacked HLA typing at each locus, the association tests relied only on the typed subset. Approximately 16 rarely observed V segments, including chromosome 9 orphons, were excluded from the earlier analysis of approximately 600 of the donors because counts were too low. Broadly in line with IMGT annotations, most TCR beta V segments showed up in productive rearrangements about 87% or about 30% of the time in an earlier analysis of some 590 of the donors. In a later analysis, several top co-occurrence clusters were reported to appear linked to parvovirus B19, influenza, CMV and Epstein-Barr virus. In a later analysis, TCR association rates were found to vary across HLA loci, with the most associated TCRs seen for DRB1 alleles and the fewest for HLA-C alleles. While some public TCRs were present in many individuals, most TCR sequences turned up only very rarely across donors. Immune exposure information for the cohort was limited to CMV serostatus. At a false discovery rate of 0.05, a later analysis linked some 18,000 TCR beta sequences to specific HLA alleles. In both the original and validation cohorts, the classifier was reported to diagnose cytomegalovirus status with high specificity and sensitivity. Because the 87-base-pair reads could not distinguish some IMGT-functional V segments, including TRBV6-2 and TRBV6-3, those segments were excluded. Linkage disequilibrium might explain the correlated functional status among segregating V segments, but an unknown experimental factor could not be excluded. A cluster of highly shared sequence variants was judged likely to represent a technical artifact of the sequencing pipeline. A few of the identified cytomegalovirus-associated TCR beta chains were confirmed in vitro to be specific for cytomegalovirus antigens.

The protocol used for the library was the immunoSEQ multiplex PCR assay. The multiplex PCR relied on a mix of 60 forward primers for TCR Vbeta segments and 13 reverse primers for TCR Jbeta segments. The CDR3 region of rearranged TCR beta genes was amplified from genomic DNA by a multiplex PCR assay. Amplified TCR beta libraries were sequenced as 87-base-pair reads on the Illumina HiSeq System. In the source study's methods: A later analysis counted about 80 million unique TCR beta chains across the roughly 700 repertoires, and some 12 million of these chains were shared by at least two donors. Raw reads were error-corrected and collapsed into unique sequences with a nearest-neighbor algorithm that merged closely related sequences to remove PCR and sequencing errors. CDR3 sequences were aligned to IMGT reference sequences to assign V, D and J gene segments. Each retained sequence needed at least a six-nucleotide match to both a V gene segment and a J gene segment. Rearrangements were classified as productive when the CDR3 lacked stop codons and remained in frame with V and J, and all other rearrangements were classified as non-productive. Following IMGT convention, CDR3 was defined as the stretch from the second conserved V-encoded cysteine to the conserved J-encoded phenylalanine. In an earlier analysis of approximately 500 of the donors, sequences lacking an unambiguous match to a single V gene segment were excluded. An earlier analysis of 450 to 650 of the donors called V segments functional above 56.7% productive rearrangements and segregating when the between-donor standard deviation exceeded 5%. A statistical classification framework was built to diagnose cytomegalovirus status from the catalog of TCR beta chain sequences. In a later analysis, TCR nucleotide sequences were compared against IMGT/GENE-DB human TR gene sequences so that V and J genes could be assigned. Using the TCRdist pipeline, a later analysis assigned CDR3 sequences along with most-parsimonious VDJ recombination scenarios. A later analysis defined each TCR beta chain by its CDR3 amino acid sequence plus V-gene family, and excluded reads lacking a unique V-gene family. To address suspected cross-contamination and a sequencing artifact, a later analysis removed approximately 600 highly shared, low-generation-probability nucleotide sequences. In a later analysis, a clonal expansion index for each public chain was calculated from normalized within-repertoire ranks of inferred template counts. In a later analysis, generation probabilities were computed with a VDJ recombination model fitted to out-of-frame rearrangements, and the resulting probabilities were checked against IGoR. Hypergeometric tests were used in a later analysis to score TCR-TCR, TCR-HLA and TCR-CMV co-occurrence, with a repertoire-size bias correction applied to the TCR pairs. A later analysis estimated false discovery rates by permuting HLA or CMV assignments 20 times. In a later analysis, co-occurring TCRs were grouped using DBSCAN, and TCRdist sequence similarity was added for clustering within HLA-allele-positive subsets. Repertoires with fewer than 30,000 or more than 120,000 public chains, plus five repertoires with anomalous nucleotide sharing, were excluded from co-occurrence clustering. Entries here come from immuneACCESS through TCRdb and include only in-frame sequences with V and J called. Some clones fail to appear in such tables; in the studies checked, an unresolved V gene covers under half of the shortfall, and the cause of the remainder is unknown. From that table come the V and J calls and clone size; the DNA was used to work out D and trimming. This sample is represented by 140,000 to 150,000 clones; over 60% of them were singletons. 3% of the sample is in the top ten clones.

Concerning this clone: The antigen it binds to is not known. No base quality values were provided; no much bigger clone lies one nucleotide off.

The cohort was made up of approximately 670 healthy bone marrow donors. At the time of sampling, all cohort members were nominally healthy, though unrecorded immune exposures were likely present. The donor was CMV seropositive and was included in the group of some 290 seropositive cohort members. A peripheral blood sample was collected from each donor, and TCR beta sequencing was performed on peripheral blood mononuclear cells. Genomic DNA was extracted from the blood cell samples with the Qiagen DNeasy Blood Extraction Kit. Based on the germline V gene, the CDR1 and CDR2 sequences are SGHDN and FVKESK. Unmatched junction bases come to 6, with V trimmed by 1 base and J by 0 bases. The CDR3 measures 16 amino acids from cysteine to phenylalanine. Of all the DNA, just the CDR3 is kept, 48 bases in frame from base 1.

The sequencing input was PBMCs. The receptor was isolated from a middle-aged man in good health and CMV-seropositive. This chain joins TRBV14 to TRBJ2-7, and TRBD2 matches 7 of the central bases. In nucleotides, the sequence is TGTGCCAGCAGCCAAGCCCCCGGGAGGAGCTCCTACGAGCAGTACTTC. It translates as CASSQAPGRSSYEQYF.